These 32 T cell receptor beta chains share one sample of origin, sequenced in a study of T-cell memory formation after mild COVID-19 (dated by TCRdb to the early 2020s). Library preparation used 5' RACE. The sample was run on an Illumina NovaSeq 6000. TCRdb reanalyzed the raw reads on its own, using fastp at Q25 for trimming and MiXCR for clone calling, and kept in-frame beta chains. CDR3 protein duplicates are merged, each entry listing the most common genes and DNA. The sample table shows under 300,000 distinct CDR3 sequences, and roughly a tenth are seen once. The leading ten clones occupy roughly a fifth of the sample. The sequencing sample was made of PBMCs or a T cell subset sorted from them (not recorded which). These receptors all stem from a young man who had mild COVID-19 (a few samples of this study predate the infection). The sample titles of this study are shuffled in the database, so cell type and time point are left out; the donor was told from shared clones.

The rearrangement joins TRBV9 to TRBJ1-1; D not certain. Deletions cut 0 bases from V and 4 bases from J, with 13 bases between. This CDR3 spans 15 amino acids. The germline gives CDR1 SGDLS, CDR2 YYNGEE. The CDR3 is CASSVDPISGTEAFF. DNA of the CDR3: TGTGCCAGCAGCGTAGACCCTATTTCTGGCACTGAAGCTTTCTTT.

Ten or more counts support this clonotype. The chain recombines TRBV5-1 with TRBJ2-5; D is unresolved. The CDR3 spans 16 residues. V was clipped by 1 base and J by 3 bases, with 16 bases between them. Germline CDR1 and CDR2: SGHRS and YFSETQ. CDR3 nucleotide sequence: TGCGCCAGCAGCTTGCTGCCCCTTGGGCAGAAAGAGACCCAGTACTTC. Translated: CASSLLPLGQKETQYF.

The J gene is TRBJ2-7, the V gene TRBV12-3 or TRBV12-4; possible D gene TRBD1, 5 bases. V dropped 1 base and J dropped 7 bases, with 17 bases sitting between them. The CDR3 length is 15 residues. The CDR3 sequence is CASSLGQGGLFEQYF. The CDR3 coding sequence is TGTGCCAGCAGTTTAGGCCAGGGTGGGCTGTTTGAGCAGTACTTC.

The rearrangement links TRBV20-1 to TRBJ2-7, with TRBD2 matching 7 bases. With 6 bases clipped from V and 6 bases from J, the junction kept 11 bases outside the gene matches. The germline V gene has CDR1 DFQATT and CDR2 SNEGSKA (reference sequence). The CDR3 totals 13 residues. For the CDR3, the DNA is TGCAGTGCCCCCGGGGAGGGAGTTACCGAGCAGTACTTC. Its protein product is CSAPGEGVTEQYF.

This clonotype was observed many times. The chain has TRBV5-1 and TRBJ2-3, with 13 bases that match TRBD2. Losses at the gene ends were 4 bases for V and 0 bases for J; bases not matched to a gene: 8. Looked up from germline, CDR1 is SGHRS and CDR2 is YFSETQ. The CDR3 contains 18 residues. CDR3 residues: CASSATGTSGTSTDTQYF. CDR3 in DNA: TGCGCCAGCAGCGCGACCGGGACTAGCGGGACCAGCACAGATACGCAGTATTTT.

The CDR3 is CASSPRPGTGGSYYGYTF. The CDR3 nucleotides read TGTGCCAGCTCACCGCGACCCGGGACAGGAGGCTCCTACTATGGCTACACCTTC. The V gene is TRBV18, the J gene TRBJ1-2; 8 bases align to TRBD1. There are 18 residues in the CDR3. Per germline, CDR1 KGHSH and CDR2 LQKENI. V trimming: 3 bases; J trimming: 3 bases; junction bases outside the gene matches: 15.

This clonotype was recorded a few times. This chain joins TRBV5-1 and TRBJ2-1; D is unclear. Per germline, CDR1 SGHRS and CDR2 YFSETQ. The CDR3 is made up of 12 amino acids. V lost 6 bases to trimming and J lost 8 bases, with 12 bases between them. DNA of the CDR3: TGCGCCAGCAACAAATATCAGGATGAGCAGTTCTTC. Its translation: CASNKYQDEQFF. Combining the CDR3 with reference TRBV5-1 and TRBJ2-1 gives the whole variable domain KAGVTQTPRYLIKTRGQQVTLSCSPISGHRSVSWYQQTPGQGLQFLFEYFSETQRNKGNFPGRFSGRQFSNSRSEMNVSTLELGDSALYLCASNKYQDEQFFGPGTRLTVL.

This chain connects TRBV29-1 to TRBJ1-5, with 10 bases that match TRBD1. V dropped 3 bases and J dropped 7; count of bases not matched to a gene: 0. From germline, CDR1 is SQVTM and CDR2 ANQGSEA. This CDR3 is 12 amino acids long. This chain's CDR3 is CSVEDRGQPQHF. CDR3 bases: TGCAGCGTTGAGGACAGGGGGCAGCCCCAGCATTTT.

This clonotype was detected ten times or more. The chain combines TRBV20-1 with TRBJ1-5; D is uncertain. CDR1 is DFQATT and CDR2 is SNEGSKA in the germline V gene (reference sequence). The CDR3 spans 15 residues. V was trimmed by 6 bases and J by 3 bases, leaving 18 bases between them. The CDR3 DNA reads TGCAGTGCCACCCTCGAAGGTAGTGACAATCAGCCCCAGCATTTT. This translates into CSATLEGSDNQPQHF.

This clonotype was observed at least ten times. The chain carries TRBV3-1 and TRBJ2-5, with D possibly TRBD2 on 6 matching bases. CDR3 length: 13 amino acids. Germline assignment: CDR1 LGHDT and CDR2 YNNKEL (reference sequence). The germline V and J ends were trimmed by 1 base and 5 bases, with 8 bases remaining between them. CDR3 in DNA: TGTGCCAGCAGCCAAGGGAGGGGCGAGACCCAGTACTTC. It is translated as CASSQGRGETQYF.

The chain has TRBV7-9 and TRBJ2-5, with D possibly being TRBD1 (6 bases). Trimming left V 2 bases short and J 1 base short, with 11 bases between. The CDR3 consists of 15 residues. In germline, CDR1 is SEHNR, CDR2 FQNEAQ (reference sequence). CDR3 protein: CASSLSRTVQETQYF. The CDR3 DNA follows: TGTGCCAGCAGCTTATCGCGGACAGTCCAAGAGACCCAGTACTTC.

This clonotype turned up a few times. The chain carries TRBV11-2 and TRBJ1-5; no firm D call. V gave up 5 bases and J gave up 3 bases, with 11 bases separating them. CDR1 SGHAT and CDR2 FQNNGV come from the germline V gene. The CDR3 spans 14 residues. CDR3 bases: TGTGCCAGCAGCGACCGGGATCCCAATCAGCCCCAGCATTTT. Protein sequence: CASSDRDPNQPQHF.

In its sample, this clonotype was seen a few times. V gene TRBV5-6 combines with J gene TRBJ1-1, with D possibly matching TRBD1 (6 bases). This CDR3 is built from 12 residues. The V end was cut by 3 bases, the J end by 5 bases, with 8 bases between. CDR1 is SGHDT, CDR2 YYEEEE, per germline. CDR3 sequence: CASSWGQTEAFF. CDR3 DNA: TGTGCCAGCAGCTGGGGGCAGACTGAAGCTTTCTTT.

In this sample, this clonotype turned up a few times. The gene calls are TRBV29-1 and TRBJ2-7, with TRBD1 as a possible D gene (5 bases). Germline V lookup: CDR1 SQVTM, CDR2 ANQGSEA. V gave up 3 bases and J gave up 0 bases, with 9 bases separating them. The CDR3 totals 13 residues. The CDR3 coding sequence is TGCAGCGTTGACCAGGACAACTCCTACGAGCAGTACTTC. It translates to CSVDQDNSYEQYF.

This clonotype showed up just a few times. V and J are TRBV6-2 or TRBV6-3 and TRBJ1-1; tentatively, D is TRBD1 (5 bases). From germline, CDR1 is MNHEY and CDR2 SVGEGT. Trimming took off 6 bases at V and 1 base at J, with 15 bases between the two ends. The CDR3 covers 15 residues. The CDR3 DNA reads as TGTGCCAGCAGCCCGGCCACCACAGGGAACACTGAAGCTTTCTTT. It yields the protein CASSPATTGNTEAFF.

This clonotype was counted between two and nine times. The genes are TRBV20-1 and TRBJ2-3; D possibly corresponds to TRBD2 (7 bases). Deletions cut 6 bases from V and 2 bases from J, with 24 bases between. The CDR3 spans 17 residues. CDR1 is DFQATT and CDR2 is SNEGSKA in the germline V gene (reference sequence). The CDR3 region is CSALIPGGLLPTDTQYF. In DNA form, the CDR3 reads TGCAGTGCCCTTATCCCGGGGGGCTTACTACCCACAGATACGCAGTATTTT.

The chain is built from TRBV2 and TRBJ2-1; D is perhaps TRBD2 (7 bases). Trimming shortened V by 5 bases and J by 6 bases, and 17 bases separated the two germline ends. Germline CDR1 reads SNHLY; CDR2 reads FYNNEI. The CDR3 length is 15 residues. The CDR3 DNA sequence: TGTGCCAGCAGTTGCACGGGGGGCCTTCTCAATGAGCAGTTCTTC. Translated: CASSCTGGLLNEQFF.

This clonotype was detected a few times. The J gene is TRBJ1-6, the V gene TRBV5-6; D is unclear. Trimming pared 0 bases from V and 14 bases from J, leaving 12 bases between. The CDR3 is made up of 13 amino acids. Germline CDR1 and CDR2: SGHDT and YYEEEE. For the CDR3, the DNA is TGTGCCAGCAGCTTGGCGACCGCGGGTGCCCTCCACTTT. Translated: CASSLATAGALHF.

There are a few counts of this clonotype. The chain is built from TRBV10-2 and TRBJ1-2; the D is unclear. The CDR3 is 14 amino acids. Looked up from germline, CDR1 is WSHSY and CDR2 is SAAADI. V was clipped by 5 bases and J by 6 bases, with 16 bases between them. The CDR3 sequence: CASSSAYTRHGYTF. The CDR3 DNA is TGCGCCAGCAGTTCGGCCTACACTCGGCATGGCTACACCTTC.

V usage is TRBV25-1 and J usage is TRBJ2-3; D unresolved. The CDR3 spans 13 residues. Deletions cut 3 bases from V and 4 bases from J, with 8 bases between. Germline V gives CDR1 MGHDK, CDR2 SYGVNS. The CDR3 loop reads CASSDRWADTQYF. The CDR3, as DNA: TGTGCCAGCAGTGATAGGTGGGCAGATACGCAGTATTTT.

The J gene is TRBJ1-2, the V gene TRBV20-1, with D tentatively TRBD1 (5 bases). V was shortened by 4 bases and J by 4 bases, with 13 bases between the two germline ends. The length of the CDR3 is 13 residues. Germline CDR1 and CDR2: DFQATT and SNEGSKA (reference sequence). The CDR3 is CSANPQGGYGYTF. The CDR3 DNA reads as TGCAGTGCTAACCCCCAGGGTGGCTATGGCTACACCTTC.

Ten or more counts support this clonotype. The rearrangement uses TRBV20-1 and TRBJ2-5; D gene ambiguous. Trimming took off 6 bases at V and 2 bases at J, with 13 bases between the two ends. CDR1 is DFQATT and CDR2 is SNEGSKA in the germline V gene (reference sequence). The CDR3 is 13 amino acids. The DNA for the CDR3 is TGCAGTGCCCGAGACGCAGAACAAGAGACCCAGTACTTC. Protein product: CSARDAEQETQYF.

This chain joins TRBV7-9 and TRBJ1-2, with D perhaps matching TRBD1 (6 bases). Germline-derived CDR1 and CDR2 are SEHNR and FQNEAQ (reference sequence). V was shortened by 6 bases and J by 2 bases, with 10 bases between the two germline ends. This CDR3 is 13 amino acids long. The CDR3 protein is CASRNQGNYGYTF. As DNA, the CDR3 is TGTGCCAGCAGGAATCAGGGGAACTATGGCTACACCTTC.

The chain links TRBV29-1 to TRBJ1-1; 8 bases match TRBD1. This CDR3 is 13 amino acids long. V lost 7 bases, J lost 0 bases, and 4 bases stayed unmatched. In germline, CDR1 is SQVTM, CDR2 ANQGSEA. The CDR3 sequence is CSATGGLNTEAFF. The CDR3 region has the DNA TGCAGCGCAACAGGGGGTTTGAACACTGAAGCTTTCTTT. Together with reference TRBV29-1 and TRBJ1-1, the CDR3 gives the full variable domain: SAVISQKPSRDICQRGTSLTIQCQVDSQVTMMFWYRQQPGQSLTLIATANQGSEATYESGFVIDKFPISRPNLTFSTLTVSNMSPEDSSIYLCSATGGLNTEAFFGQGTRLTVV.

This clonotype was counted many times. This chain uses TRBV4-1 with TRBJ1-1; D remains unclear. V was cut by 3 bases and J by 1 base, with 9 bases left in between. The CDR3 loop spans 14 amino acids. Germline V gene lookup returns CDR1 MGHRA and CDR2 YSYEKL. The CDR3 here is CASSQQDGNTEAFF. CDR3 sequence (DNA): TGCGCCAGCAGCCAGCAGGACGGGAACACTGAAGCTTTCTTT.

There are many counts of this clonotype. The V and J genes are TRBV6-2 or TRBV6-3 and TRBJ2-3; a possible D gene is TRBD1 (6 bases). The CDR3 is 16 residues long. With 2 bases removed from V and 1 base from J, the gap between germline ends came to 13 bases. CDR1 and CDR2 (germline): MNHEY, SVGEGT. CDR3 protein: CASSYPPGDGTDTQYF. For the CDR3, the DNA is TGTGCCAGCAGTTACCCCCCAGGGGATGGCACAGATACGCAGTATTTT.

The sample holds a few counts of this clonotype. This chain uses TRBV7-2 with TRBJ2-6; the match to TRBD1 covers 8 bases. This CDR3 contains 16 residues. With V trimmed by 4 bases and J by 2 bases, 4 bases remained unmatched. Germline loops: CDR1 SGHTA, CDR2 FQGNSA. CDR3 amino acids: CASSSGQGPGANVLTF. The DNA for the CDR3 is TGTGCCAGCAGCTCTGGACAGGGACCTGGGGCCAACGTCCTGACTTTC.

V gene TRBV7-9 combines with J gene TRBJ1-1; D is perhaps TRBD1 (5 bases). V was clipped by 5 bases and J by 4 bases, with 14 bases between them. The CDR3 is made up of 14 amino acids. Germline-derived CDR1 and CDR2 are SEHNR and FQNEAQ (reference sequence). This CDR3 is CASSPRAGTTEAFF. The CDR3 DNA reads TGTGCCAGCAGCCCGCGGGCCGGGACCACTGAAGCTTTCTTT.

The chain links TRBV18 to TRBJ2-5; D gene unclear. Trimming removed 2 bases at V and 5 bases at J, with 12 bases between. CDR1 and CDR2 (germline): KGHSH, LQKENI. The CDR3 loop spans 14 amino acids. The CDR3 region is CASSPGNSPETQYF. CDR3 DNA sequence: TGTGCCAGCTCACCAGGGAACAGCCCGGAGACCCAGTACTTC.

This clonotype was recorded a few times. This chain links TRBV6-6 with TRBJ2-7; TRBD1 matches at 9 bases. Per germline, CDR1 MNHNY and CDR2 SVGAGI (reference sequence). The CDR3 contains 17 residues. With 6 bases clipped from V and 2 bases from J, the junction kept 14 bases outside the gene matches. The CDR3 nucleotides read TGTGCCAGCAGACGGACAGGGGCAATGGGCAGTCCCTACGAGCAGTACTTC. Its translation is CASRRTGAMGSPYEQYF.

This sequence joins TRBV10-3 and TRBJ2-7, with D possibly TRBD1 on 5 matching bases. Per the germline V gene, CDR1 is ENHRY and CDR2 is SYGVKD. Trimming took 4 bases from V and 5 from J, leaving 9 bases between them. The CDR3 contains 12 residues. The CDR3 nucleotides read TGTGCCATCAGTGTGCCAGGGAACGAGCAGTACTTC. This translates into CAISVPGNEQYF.

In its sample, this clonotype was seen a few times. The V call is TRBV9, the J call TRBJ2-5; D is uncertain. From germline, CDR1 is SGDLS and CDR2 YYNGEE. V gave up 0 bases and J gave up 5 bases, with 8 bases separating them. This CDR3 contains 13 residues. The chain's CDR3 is CASSVGSRETQYF. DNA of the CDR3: TGTGCCAGCAGCGTAGGGTCCCGCGAGACCCAGTACTTC.